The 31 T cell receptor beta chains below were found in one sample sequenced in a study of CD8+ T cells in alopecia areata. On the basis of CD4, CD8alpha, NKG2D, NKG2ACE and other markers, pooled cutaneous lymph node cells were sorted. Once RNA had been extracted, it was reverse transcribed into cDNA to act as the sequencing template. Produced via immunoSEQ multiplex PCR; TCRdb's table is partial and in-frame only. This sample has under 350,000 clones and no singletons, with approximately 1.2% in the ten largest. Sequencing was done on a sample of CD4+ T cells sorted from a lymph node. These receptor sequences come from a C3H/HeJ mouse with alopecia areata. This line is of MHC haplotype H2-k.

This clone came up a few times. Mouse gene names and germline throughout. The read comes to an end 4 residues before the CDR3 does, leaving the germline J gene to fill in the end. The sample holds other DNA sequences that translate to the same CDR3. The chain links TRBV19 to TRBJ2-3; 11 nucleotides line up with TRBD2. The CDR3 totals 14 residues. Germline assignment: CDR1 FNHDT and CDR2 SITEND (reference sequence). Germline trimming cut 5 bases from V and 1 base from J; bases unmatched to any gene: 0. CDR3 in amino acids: CASRGLGGAETLYF. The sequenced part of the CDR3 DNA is TGTGCCAGCAGGGGACTGGGGGGTGCAGAA.

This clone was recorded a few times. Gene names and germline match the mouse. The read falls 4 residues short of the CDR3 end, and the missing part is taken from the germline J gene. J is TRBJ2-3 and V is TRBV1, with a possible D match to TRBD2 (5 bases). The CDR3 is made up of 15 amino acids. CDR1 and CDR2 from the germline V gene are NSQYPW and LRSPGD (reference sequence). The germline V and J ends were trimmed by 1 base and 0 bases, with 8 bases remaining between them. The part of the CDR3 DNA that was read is TGCACCTGCAGTGCAGGCTGGGATAGTGCAGAA. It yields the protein CTCSAGWDSAE. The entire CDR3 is CTCSAGWDSAETLYF.

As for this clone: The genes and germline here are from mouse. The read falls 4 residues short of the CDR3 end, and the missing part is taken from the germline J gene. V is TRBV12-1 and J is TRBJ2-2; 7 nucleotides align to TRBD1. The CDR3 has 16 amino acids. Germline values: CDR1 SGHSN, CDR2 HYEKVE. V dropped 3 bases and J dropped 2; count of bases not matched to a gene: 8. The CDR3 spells CASSIPGTVNTGQLYF. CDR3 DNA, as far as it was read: TGTGCCAGCTCTATACCCGGGACAGTCAACACCGGG.

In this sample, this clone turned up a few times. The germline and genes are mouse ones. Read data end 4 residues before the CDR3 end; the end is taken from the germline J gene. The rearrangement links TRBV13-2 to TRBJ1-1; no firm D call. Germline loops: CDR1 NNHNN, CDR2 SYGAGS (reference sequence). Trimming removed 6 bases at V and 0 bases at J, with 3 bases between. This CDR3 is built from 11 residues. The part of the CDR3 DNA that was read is TGTGCCAGCGTACAGAACACA. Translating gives CASVQNT. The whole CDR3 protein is CASVQNTEVFF.

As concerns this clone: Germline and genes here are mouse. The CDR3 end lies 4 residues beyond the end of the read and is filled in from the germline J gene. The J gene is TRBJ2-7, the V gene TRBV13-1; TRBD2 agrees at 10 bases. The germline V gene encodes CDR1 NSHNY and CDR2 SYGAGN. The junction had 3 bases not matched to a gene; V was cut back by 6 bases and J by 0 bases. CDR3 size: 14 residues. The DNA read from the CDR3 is TGTGCCAGCACCGGGACTGGGGACTCCTAT. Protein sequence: CASTGTGDSY. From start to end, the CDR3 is CASTGTGDSYEQYF.

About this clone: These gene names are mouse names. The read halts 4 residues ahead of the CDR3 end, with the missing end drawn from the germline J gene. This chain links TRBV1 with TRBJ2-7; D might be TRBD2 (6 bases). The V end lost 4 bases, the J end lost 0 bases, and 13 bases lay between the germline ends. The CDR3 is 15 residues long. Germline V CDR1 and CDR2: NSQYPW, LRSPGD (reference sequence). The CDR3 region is CTCSGLGLSSYEQYF. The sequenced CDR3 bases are TGCACCTGCAGTGGCCTGGGGCTCAGCTCCTAT. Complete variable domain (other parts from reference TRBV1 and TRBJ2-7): VTLLEQNPRWRLVPRGQAVNLRCILKNSQYPWMSWYQQDLQKQLQWLFTLRSPGDKEVKSLPGADYLATRVTDTELRLQVANMSQGRTLYCTCSGLGLSSYEQYFGPGTRLTVL.

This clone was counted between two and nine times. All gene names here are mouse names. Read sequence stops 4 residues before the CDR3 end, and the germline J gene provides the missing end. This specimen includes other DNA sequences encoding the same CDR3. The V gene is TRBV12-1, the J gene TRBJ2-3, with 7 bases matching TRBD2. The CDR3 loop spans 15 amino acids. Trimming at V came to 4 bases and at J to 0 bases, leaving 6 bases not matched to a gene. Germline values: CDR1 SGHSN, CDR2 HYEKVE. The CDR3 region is CASSPTGSSAETLYF. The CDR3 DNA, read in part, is TGTGCCAGCTCCCCGACTGGGAGTAGTGCAGAA.

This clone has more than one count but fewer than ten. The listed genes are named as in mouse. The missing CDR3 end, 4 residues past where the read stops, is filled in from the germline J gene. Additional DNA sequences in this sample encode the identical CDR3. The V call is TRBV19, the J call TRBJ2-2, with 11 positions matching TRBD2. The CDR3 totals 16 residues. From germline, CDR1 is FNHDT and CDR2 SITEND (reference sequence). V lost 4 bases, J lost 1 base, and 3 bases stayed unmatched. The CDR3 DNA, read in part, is TGTGCCAGCAGTCCCGGACTGGGGGGAAACACCGGG. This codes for CASSPGLGGNTG. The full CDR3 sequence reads CASSPGLGGNTGQLYF.

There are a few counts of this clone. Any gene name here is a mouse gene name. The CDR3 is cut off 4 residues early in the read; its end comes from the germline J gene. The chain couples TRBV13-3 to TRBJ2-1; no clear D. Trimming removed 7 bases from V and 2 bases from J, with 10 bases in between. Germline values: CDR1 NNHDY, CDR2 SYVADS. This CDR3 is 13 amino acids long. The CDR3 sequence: CASGQVDYAEQFF. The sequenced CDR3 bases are TGTGCCAGCGGCCAGGTCGACTATGCT.

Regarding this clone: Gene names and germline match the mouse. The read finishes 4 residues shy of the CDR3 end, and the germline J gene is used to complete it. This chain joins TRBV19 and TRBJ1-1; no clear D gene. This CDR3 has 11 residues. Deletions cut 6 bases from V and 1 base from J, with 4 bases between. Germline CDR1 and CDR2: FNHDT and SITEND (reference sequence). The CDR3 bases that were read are TGTGCCAGCAACAAAAACACA. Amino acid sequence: CASNKNT. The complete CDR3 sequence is CASNKNTEVFF.

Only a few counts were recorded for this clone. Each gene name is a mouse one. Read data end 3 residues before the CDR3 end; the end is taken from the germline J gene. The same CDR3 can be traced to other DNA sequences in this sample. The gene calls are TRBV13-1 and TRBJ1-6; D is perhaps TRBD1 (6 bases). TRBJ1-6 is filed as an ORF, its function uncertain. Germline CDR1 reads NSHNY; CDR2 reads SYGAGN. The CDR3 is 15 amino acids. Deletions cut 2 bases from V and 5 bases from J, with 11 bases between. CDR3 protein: CASSEPGQNNSPLYF. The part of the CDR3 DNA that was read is TGTGCCAGCAGTGAACCCGGACAGAATAATTCGCCC.

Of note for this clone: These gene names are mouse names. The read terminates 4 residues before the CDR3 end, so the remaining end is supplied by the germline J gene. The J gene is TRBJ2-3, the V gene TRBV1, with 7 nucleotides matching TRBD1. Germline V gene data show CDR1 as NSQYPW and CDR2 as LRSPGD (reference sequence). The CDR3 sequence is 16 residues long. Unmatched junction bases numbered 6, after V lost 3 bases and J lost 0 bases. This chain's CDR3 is CTCSARTGNSAETLYF. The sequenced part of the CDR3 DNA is TGCACCTGCAGTGCCCGGACAGGAAATAGTGCAGAA.

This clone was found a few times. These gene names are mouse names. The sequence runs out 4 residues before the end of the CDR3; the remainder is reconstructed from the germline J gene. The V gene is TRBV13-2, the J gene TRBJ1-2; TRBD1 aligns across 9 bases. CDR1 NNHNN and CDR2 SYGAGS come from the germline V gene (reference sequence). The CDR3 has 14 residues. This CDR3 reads CASGPGTGIPDYTF. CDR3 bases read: TGTGCCAGCGGTCCCGGGACAGGGATTCCC.

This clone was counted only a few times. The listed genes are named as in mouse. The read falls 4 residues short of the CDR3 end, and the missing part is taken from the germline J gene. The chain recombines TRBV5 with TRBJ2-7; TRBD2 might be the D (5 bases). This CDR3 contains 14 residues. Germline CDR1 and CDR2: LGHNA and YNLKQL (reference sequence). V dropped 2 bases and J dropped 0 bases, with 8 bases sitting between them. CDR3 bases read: TGTGCCAGCAGCCAATCTGGGAGCTCCTAT. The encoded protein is CASSQSGSSY. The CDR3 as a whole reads CASSQSGSSYEQYF.

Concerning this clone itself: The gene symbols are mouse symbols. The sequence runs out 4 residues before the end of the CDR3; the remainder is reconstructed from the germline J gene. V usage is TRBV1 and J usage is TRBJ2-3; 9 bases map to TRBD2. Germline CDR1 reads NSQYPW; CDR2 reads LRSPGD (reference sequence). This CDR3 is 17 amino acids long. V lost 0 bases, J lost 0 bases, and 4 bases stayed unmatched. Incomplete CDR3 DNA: TGCACCTGCAGTGCAGACTGGGGGGGGTATAGTGCAGAA. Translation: CTCSADWGGYSAE. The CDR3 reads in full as CTCSADWGGYSAETLYF.

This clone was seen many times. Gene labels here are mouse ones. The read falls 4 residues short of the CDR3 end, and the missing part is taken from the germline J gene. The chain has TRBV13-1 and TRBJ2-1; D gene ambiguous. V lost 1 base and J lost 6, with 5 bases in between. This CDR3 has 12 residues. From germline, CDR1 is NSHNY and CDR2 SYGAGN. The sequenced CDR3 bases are TGTGCCAGCAGTGATTTCATTGCT. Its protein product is CASSDFIA. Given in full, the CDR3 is CASSDFIAEQFF.

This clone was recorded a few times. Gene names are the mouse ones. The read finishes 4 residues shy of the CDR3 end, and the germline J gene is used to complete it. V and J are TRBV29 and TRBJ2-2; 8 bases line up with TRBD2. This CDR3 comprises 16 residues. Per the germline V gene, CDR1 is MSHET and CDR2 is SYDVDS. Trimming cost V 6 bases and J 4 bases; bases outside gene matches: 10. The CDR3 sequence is CASSPDWGMGTGQLYF. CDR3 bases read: TGTGCTAGCAGCCCCGACTGGGGAATGGGCACCGGG.

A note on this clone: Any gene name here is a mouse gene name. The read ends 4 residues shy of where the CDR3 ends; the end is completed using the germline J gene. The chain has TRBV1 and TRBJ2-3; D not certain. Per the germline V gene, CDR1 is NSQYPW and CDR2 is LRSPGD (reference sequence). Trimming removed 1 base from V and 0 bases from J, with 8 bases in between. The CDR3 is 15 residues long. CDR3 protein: CTCSAGSNSAETLYF. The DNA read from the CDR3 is TGCACCTGCAGTGCAGGGTCCAATAGTGCAGAA. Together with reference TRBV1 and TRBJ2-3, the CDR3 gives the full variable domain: VTLLEQNPRWRLVPRGQAVNLRCILKNSQYPWMSWYQQDLQKQLQWLFTLRSPGDKEVKSLPGADYLATRVTDTELRLQVANMSQGRTLYCTCSAGSNSAETLYFGSGTRLTVL.

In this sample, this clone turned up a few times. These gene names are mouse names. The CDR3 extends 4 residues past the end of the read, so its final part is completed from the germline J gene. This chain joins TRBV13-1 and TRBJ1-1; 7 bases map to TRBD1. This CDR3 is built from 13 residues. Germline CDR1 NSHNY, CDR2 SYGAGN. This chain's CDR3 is CASSDPGQREVFF. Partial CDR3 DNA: TGTGCCAGCAGTGATCCGGGACAGAGA.

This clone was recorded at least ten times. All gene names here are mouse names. The CDR3 loop reads CASSTGGSDYTF. CDR3 bases read: TGTGCTAGCAGTACAGGGGGCTCC. The chain has TRBV17 and TRBJ1-2, with 7 nucleotides matching TRBD1. The CDR3 is cut off 4 residues early in the read; its end comes from the germline J gene. In germline, CDR1 is MNHDT, CDR2 YYDKIL. The CDR3 has 12 residues. With V trimmed by 4 bases and J by 4 bases, 0 bases remained unmatched. Filled out from reference TRBV17 and TRBJ1-2, the complete variable domain reads DTTVKQNPRYKLARVGKPVNLICSQTMNHDTMYWYQKKPNQAPKLLLFYYDKILNREADTFEKFQSSRPNNSFCSLYIGSAGLEYSAMYLCASSTGGSDYTFGSGTRLLVI.

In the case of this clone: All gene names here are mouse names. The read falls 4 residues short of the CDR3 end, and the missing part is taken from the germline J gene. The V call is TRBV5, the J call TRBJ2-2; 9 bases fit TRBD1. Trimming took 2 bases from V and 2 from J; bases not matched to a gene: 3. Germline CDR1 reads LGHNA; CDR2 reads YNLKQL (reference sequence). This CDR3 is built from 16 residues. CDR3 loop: CASSQTGTGNTGQLYF. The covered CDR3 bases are TGTGCCAGCAGCCAAACCGGGACAGGGAACACCGGG.

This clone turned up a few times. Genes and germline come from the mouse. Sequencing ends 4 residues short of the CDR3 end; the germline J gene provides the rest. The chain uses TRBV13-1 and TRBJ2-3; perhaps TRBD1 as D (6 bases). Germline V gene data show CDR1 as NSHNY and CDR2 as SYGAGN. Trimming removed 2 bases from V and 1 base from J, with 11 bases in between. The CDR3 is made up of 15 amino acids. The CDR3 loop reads CASSESPGGAETLYF. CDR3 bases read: TGTGCCAGCAGTGAGAGTCCAGGGGGTGCAGAA.

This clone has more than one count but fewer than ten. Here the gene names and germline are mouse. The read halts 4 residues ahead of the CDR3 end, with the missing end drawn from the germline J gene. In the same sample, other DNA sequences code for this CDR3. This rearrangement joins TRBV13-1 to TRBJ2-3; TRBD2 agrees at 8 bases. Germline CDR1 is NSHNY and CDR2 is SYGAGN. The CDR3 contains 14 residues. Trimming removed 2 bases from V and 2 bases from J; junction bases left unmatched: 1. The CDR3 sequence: CASSDWGVAETLYF. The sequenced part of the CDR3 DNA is TGTGCCAGCAGTGACTGGGGGGTTGCAGAA.

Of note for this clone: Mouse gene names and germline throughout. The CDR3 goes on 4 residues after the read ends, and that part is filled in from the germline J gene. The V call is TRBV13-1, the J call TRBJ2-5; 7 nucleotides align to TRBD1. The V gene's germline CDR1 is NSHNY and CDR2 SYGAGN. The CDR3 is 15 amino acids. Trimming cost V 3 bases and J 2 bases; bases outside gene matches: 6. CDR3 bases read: TGTGCCAGCAGTGGTACCGGGACAGTCCAAGAC. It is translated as CASSGTGTVQD. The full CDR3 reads CASSGTGTVQDTQYF.

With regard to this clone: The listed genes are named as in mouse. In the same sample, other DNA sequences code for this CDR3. CDR3 DNA (partial): TGTGCCAGCAGTCGGGACAGAACAAACTCC. Protein sequence: CASSRDRTNS. From start to end, the CDR3 is CASSRDRTNSDYTF. This chain connects TRBV19 to TRBJ1-2, with 7 bases identical to TRBD1. The read ends 4 residues early relative to the CDR3; the germline J gene fills the gap. Trimming took 4 bases from V and 0 from J; bases not matched to a gene: 3. This CDR3 is 14 amino acids long. Germline-derived CDR1 and CDR2 are FNHDT and SITEND (reference sequence).

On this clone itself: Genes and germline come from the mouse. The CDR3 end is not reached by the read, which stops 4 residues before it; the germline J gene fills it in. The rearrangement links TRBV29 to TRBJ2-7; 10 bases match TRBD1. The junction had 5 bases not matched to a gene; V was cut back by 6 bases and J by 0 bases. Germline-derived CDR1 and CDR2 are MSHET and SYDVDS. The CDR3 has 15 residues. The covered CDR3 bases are TGTGCTAGCAGCCGGACAGGGGGGAGCTCCTAT. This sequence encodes CASSRTGGSSY. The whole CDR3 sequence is CASSRTGGSSYEQYF. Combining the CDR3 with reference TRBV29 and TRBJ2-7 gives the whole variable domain DMKVTQMPRYLIKRMGENVLLECGQDMSHETMYWYRQDPGLGLQLIYISYDVDSNSEGDIPKGYRVSRKKREHFSLILDSAKTNQTSVYFCASSRTGGSSYEQYFGPGTRLTVL.

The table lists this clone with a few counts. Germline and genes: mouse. CDR3 residues: CASSGLGVGAEQFF. CDR3 DNA (partial): TGTGCCAGCAGTGGACTGGGGGTTGGAGCT. V usage is TRBV13-1 and J usage is TRBJ2-1; TRBD2 aligns across 9 bases. The CDR3 is cut off 4 residues early in the read; its end comes from the germline J gene. This CDR3 contains 14 residues. Germline assignment: CDR1 NSHNY and CDR2 SYGAGN.

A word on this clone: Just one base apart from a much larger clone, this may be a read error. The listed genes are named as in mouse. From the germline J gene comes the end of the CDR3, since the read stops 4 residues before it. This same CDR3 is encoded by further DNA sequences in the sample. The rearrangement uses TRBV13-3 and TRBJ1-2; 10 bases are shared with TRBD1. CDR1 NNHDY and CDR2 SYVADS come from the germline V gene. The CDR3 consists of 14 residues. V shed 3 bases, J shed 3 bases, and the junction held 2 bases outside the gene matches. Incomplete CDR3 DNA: TGTGCCAGCAGTGGGACAGGGGGGGACTCC. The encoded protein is CASSGTGGDS. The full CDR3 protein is CASSGTGGDSDYTF.

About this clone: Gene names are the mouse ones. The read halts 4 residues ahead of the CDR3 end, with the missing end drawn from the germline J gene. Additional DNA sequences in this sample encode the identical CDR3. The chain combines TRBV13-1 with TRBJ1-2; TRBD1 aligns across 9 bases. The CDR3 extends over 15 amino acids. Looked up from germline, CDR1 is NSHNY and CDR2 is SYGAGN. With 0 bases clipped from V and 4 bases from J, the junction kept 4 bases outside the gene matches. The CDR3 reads CASSDGGQGSSDYTF. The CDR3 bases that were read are TGTGCCAGCAGTGATGGGGGACAGGGAAGCTCC.

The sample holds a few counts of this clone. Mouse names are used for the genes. The sequenced CDR3 bases are TGTGCCAGCAGTTCAGGGGCGGGTGCAGAA. Its translation is CASSSGAGAE. The full CDR3 protein is CASSSGAGAETLYF. The chain recombines TRBV14 with TRBJ2-3, with a possible D match to TRBD1 (6 bases). The CDR3 end falls 4 residues outside the read, so it is completed with the germline J gene. Germline loops: CDR1 SGHDT, CDR2 FRDEAV. Trimming stripped 3 bases from V and 1 base from J, with 9 bases between. CDR3 size: 14 residues.

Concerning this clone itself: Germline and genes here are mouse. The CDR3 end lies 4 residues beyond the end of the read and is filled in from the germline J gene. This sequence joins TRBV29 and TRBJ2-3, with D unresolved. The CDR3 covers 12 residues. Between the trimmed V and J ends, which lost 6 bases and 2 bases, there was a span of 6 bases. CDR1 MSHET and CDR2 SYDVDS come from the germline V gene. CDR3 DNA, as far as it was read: TGTGCTAGCAGGAGGGTTGCAGAA. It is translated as CASRRVAE. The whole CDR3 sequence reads CASRRVAETLYF.